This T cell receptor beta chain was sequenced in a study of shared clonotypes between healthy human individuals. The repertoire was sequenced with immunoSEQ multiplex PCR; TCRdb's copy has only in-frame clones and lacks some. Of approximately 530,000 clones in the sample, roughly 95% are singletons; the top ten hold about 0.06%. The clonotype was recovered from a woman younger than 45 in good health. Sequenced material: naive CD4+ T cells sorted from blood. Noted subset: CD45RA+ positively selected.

In DNA form, the CDR3 reads TGTGCCAGCAGTGAAGCCCCCGGGAGGGACGAGCAGTACTTC. This translates into CASSEAPGRDEQYF. The V and J genes are TRBV6-1 and TRBJ2-7, with 8 bases aligning to TRBD2. The CDR3 is made up of 14 amino acids. Looked up from germline, CDR1 is MNHNS and CDR2 is SASEGT. With 0 bases clipped from V and 5 bases from J, the junction kept 3 bases outside the gene matches.